The next 29 T cell receptor beta chains were all read from a single sample in a study of T cells in tuberculosis. The assay was immunoSEQ multiplex PCR, and TCRdb's table has in-frame clones only and misses some. The sample includes around 30,000 clones, about 92% of them seen just once. Sequenced material: PBMCs. These receptors originate from a donor under 30 with latent tuberculosis or without tuberculosis infection.

This chain connects TRBV28 to TRBJ2-7, with 11 bases that match TRBD1. This CDR3 is 15 amino acids long. The V segment lost 3 bases and the J segment 4 bases; nucleotides outside the gene matches: 5. CDR1 is MDHEN, CDR2 SYDVKM, per germline. CDR3 DNA: TGTGCCAGCAGTTTGAGGACAGGGGGCGGTTACGAGCAGTACTTC. It yields the protein CASSLRTGGGYEQYF.

This chain connects TRBV28 to TRBJ2-3; TRBD2 aligns across 8 bases. After removal of 6 bases from V and 4 bases from J, the junction contained 3 bases not matched to a gene. The germline CDR1 and CDR2 sequences are MDHEN and SYDVKM. This CDR3 region has 13 residues. CDR3 region: CASRRSGADTQYF. The CDR3 coding sequence is TGTGCCAGCAGACGTAGCGGGGCAGATACGCAGTATTTT.

This clone has just one count. Germline and junction disagree at one end, which may indicate a read error. This chain joins TRBV7-9 and TRBJ2-2; 7 bases fit TRBD1. Germline CDR1 and CDR2: SEHNR and FQNEAQ (reference sequence). The CDR3 extends over 14 amino acids. The CDR3 is CASSLQGNAGELFF. The DNA for the CDR3 is TGTGCCAGCAGCCTACAGGGGAACGCCGGGGAGCTGTTTTTT.

The rearrangement joins TRBV11-1 to TRBJ2-7; D is unclear. This CDR3 region has 13 residues. CDR1 and CDR2 from the germline V gene are SGHAT and FQDESV (reference sequence). Trimming shortened V by 1 base and J by 3 bases, and 7 bases separated the two germline ends. The CDR3 is CASSLDRGYEQYF. Written as DNA, the CDR3 is TGTGCCAGCAGCTTAGACCGAGGCTACGAGCAGTACTTC.

CDR3 in DNA: TGCGCCAGCAGCTTGGGCAATAGTGCCCCGACAGATACGCAGTATTTT. This encodes CASSLGNSAPTDTQYF. The J gene is TRBJ2-3, the V gene TRBV5-1; D is unresolved. Germline assignment: CDR1 SGHRS and CDR2 YFSETQ. V lost 0 bases, J lost 3 bases, and 14 bases lay in between. The CDR3 runs to 16 residues.

This chain links TRBV5-1 with TRBJ2-3; D may be TRBD2 (5 bases). There are 14 residues in the CDR3. The V and J ends lost 7 bases and 3 bases respectively, with 15 bases between them. In germline, CDR1 is SGHRS, CDR2 YFSETQ. The DNA of the CDR3 is TGCGCCAGCCAAGAGGGCTTCCAAACAGATACGCAGTATTTT. Its protein product is CASQEGFQTDTQYF.

The V gene is TRBV23-1, the J gene TRBJ1-4, with D uncertain. TRBV23-1 is identified as an open reading frame with a role that is uncertain. V was shortened by 4 bases and J by 0 bases, with 12 bases between the two germline ends. The CDR3 loop spans 16 amino acids. This CDR3 reads CASSRETQATNEKLFF. The DNA of the CDR3 is TGCGCCAGCAGTCGGGAGACACAAGCAACTAATGAAAAACTGTTTTTT.

The gene calls are TRBV4-1 and TRBJ2-1, with TRBD2 matching 7 bases. Germline trimming cut 3 bases from V and 5 bases from J; bases unmatched to any gene: 7. Per the germline V gene, CDR1 is MGHRA and CDR2 is YSYEKL. The CDR3 is 15 residues long. The DNA for the CDR3 is TGCGCCAGCAGCCATAAAACTAGCGACAACAATGAGCAGTTCTTC. It encodes CASSHKTSDNNEQFF.

The V and J genes are TRBV5-1 and TRBJ1-1, with D possibly being TRBD1 (5 bases). The CDR3 spans 14 residues. Germline assignment: CDR1 SGHRS and CDR2 YFSETQ. V lost 4 bases to trimming and J lost 1 base, with 11 bases between them. The CDR3 here is CASSPLGGNTEAFF. In nucleotides, the CDR3 is TGCGCCAGCAGCCCCCTCGGGGGGAACACTGAAGCTTTCTTT. Supplemented by reference TRBV5-1 and TRBJ1-1, the full variable domain reads KAGVTQTPRYLIKTRGQQVTLSCSPISGHRSVSWYQQTPGQGLQFLFEYFSETQRNKGNFPGRFSGRQFSNSRSEMNVSTLELGDSALYLCASSPLGGNTEAFFGQGTRLTVV.

The gene calls are TRBV21-1 and TRBJ2-1; the listed D gene, TRBD2, was not tested against the DNA. TRBV21-1 is deemed a pseudogene. This CDR3 comprises 16 residues. The DNA for the CDR3 is TGTGCCAGCAGCAAAAAGGGCGGGAGTGCCTACAATGAGCAGTTCTTC. Encoded protein: CASSKKGGSAYNEQFF.

V gene TRBV5-5 combines with J gene TRBJ2-7; 8 nucleotides align to TRBD2. With 4 bases clipped from V and 3 bases from J, the junction kept 12 bases outside the gene matches. Germline V gene sequence: CDR1 SGHKS, CDR2 YYEKEE (reference sequence). This CDR3 region has 16 residues. For the CDR3, the DNA is TGTGCCAGCAGCCCAGCATTACTAGCGGACCGCTACGAGCAGTACTTC. This sequence encodes CASSPALLADRYEQYF.

The chain employs TRBV7-9 and TRBJ1-2; no definite D call. Trimming pared 3 bases from V and 1 base from J, leaving 9 bases between. Germline V lookup: CDR1 SEHNR, CDR2 FQNEAQ (reference sequence). The CDR3 is 14 amino acids. CDR3 protein: CASSFTGFNYGYTF. CDR3 bases: TGTGCCAGCAGCTTCACGGGGTTTAACTATGGCTACACCTTC.

The gene calls are TRBV4-1 and TRBJ1-2; tentatively, D is TRBD1 (5 bases). V gave up 1 base and J gave up 8 bases, with 14 bases separating them. CDR1 MGHRA and CDR2 YSYEKL come from the germline V gene. The CDR3 has 14 residues. The CDR3 loop is CASSQVLQGWGYTF. The CDR3 DNA reads as TGCGCCAGCAGCCAAGTGTTGCAGGGATGGGGCTACACCTTC.

This clone showed up just once. The V call is TRBV7-8, the J call TRBJ2-5, with a possible D match to TRBD2 (5 bases). This CDR3 is 15 amino acids long. Germline V gene lookup returns CDR1 SGHVS and CDR2 FQNEAQ. Deletions cut 5 bases from V and 3 bases from J, with 16 bases between. The CDR3 nucleotides are TGTGCCAGCAGCCCCGGGATTTGGGTCAAAGAGACCCAGTACTTC. As protein: CASSPGIWVKETQYF.

The chain has TRBV6-1 and TRBJ1-3; D gene uncertain. Looked up from germline, CDR1 is MNHNS and CDR2 is SASEGT. This CDR3 spans 15 amino acids. V lost 8 bases to trimming and J lost 0 bases, with 14 bases between them. CDR3 nucleotides: TGTGCCAGCGAGGCTGGACTGAACTCTGGAAACACCATATATTTT. It translates to CASEAGLNSGNTIYF.

This rearrangement joins TRBV6-5 to TRBJ2-7; 10 nucleotides align to TRBD1. V was pared by 2 bases and J by 5 bases, with 9 bases of the junction left unmatched. From germline, CDR1 is MNHEY and CDR2 SVGAGI. This CDR3 contains 16 residues. The CDR3 loop reads CASSYTGTGVGDEQYF. The CDR3 coding sequence is TGTGCCAGCAGTTACACCGGGACAGGGGTTGGCGACGAGCAGTACTTC.

The chain couples TRBV4-2 to TRBJ1-1, with D perhaps matching TRBD1 (6 bases). Germline V lookup: CDR1 LGHNA, CDR2 YNFKEQ. V shed 5 bases and J shed 5 bases, with 18 bases lying between them. CDR3 length: 15 residues. The DNA of the CDR3 is TGTGCCAGCAGCTTCAACAGGGATGGGGAGACTGAAGCTTTCTTT. As protein: CASSFNRDGETEAFF.

This chain joins TRBV18 and TRBJ2-7, with D possibly being TRBD1 (5 bases). The V end was cut by 2 bases, the J end by 2 bases, with 10 bases between. Per germline, CDR1 KGHSH and CDR2 LQKENI. CDR3 length equals 14 residues. In nucleotides, the CDR3 is TGTGCCAGCTCACCAAGGCAGGGCCCCTACGAGCAGTACTTC. This gives the protein CASSPRQGPYEQYF.

The chain recombines TRBV9 with TRBJ1-6; possible D gene TRBD1, 5 bases. Germline-derived CDR1 and CDR2 are SGDLS and YYNGEE. This CDR3 comprises 15 residues. V shed 0 bases and J shed 6 bases, with 10 bases lying between them. The CDR3 DNA follows: TGTGCCAGCAGCGTAGGTGTCCAGGGTAATTCACCCCTCCACTTT. The encoded protein is CASSVGVQGNSPLHF. Complete variable domain (other parts from reference TRBV9 and TRBJ1-6): DSGVTQTPKHLITATGQRVTLRCSPRSGDLSVYWYQQSLDQGLQFLIQYYNGEERAKGNILERFSAQQFPDLHSELNLSSLELGDSALYFCASSVGVQGNSPLHFGNGTRLTVT.

This clone was picked up one time. The chain employs TRBV4-3 and TRBJ1-6; D is unresolved. Germline V gene data show CDR1 as LGHNA and CDR2 as YSLEER. This CDR3 region has 17 residues. V was cut by 1 base and J by 0 bases, with 10 bases left in between. CDR3 sequence reads: CASSQGGTSSYNSPLHF. In DNA form, the CDR3 reads TGCGCCAGCAGCCAAGGAGGCACGAGCTCCTATAATTCACCCCTCCACTTT.

V usage is TRBV28 and J usage is TRBJ1-1; D perhaps matches TRBD1 (5 bases). The V and J ends lost 2 bases and 5 bases respectively, with 12 bases between them. Germline V gives CDR1 MDHEN, CDR2 SYDVKM. CDR3 size: 14 residues. The CDR3 DNA follows: TGTGCCAGCAGTTTACCGGTCAGGGCTACTGAAGCTTTCTTT. It yields the protein CASSLPVRATEAFF.

The chain combines TRBV2 with TRBJ2-7, with 12 positions matching TRBD2. V gave up 5 bases and J gave up 5 bases; unmatched junction bases: 4. Germline V lookup: CDR1 SNHLY, CDR2 FYNNEI. CDR3 size: 14 residues. CDR3 residues: CASSWTSGNNEQYF. In DNA form, the CDR3 reads TGTGCCAGCAGTTGGACTAGCGGGAATAACGAGCAGTACTTC. The whole variable domain, remainder taken from reference TRBV2 and TRBJ2-7, is EPEVTQTPSHQVTQMGQEVILRCVPISNHLYFYWYRQILGQKVEFLVSFYNNEISEKSEIFDDQFSVERPDGSNFTLKIRSTKLEDSAMYFCASSWTSGNNEQYFGPGTRLTVT.

This chain connects TRBV7-9 to TRBJ2-5, with 7 bases that match TRBD2. The V gene end was trimmed by 3 bases and the J gene end by 2 bases; junction bases not matched to a gene: 6. The CDR3 spans 15 residues. The V gene's germline CDR1 is SEHNR and CDR2 FQNEAQ (reference sequence). In nucleotides, the CDR3 is TGTGCCAGCAGCTTGAGGGAGGGCCTTCAAGAGACCCAGTACTTC. It encodes CASSLREGLQETQYF.

Here the CDR3 reads CASSSGLGSLYEQYF. The CDR3 nucleotides are TGTGCCAGCAGTTCCGGACTAGGCTCCCTGTACGAGCAGTACTTC. The chain joins TRBV5-4 to TRBJ2-7; TRBD2 aligns across 7 bases. This CDR3 is built from 15 residues. Germline V gene data show CDR1 as SGHNT and CDR2 as YYREEE (reference sequence). V shed 5 bases, J shed 4 bases, and the junction held 12 bases outside the gene matches. The full variable domain, in which reference TRBV5-4 and TRBJ2-7 provide the parts outside the CDR3, is ETGVTQSPTHLIKTRGQQVTLRCSSQSGHNTVSWYQQALGQGPQFIFQYYREEENGRGNFPPRFSGLQFPNYSSELNVNALELDDSALYLCASSSGLGSLYEQYFGPGTRLTVT.

The V and J genes are TRBV28 and TRBJ2-3, with TRBD1 as a possible D gene (5 bases). The CDR3 contains 13 residues. Trimming took off 3 bases at V and 9 bases at J, with 13 bases between the two ends. The V gene's germline CDR1 is MDHEN and CDR2 SYDVKM. The CDR3 is CASSFWTQGTQYF. CDR3 nucleotides: TGTGCCAGCAGTTTCTGGACCCAGGGAACGCAGTATTTT.

CDR3 amino acids: CASSLMGAQDSPLHF. For the CDR3, the DNA is TGCGCCAGCAGCTTGATGGGGGCGCAGGATTCACCCCTCCACTTT. V and J are TRBV5-1 and TRBJ1-6, with D possibly being TRBD1 (6 bases). Between the trimmed V and J ends, which lost 1 base and 8 bases, there was a span of 13 bases. The CDR3 has 15 amino acids. Germline V gene lookup returns CDR1 SGHRS and CDR2 YFSETQ.

The J gene is TRBJ2-7, the V gene TRBV27; tentative D call: TRBD1 (6 bases). The CDR3 sequence is 16 residues long. V dropped 3 bases and J dropped 4 bases, with 19 bases sitting between them. CDR1 is MNHEY, CDR2 SMNVEV, per germline (reference sequence). The CDR3 DNA follows: TGTGCCAGCAGTTTGTCGATGGGTGGGACACTATACGAGCAGTACTTC. This sequence encodes CASSLSMGGTLYEQYF.

The chain recombines TRBV5-1 with TRBJ2-3, with 15 bases that match TRBD2. This CDR3 spans 16 amino acids. The germline V gene encodes CDR1 SGHRS and CDR2 YFSETQ. Germline trimming cut 3 bases from V and 5 bases from J; bases unmatched to any gene: 4. The CDR3 sequence is CASSSEGLAGGDTQYF. For the CDR3, the DNA is TGCGCCAGCAGCTCCGAGGGACTAGCGGGGGGAGATACGCAGTATTTT.

The gene calls are TRBV6-6 and TRBJ2-3; 8 nucleotides line up with TRBD1. The germline gives CDR1 MNHNY, CDR2 SVGAGI (reference sequence). This CDR3 contains 14 residues. V shed 5 bases and J 11 bases; nucleotides not matched to a gene: 12. The DNA for the CDR3 is TGTGCCAGCAGTCTACCGGACAGGGCCAGGGGGCAGTATTTT. Its translation is CASSLPDRARGQYF.